This T cell receptor (beta chain) originates from a study of shared clonotypes between healthy human individuals. TCRdb keeps only in-frame clones here, not all; method: immunoSEQ multiplex PCR. The sample carries around 2.1 million clones, about 93% recorded once. The CDR3 extends over 14 amino acids. Germline V CDR1 and CDR2: MNHNY, SVGAGI (reference sequence). The V end was cut by 5 bases, the J end by 3 bases, with 11 bases between. General observations from the study: The study found roughly 5% of naive CD4 clonotypes shared across a handful of donors.

This clone was recorded a few times. Antigen: not known. Naive CD8 populations comprised CD45RO-negative cells positively selected for CCR7, excluding terminally differentiated effector memory CD45RA+ cells. The sample consisted of naive CD8+ T cells from PBMCs. The rearrangement uses TRBV6-6 and TRBJ1-5; D gene ambiguous. The TCR sequence derives from a man younger than 35 in good health. Some clones in this sample may be carry-over from other donors' samples. The CDR3 region has the DNA TGTGCCAGCAGTCAAGGACGAAACAATCAGCCCCAGCATTTT. It codes for CASSQGRNNQPQHF.